This T cell receptor (beta chain) was recovered during a study of cytomegalovirus exposure and HLA in healthy donors. This clone was detected a few times. Its antigen is undetermined. Whole-study findings and limits: Common viral pathogens (according to a later analysis) appeared linked to several of the most significant clusters.

The primer mix had 60 Vbeta and 13 Jbeta primers. Here immunoSEQ multiplex PCR was the method, and the copy in TCRdb shows in-frame clones only, minus some. The sample consists of 150,000 to 200,000 clones, about 75% of them appearing once. Trimming shortened V by 1 base and J by 6 bases, and 21 bases separated the two germline ends. From germline, CDR1 is SGHTA and CDR2 FQGNSA. This CDR3 is built from 17 residues. Sequencing was carried out using PBMCs. This receptor was taken from a woman between 45 and 65 years old in good health and CMV-seropositive. The chain combines TRBV7-2 with TRBJ1-1; TRBD1 might be the D (6 bases). The CDR3 spells CASSLVGGARSPPEAFF. CDR3 DNA: TGTGCCAGCAGCTTAGTCGGGGGGGCCCGCTCCCCCCCTGAAGCTTTCTTT.